This T cell receptor beta chain was recovered during a study of beta chain features in type 1 diabetes. Germline V CDR1 and CDR2: SGDLS, YYNGEE. V lost 3 bases and J lost 2; bases outside the gene matches: 1. The CDR3 length is 13 residues. As regards this clone: What it binds is not known.

Broader study findings: Equally in patients and controls, shorter templates might have been favored by PCR. Shorter TCRB CDR3s, moderately but significantly so, marked every one of the four CD4+ subsets in Type 1 diabetes patients.

Expressed TCRB transcripts were sequenced, since all the RNA that had been isolated was reverse transcribed. Here immunoSEQ multiplex PCR was the method, and the copy in TCRdb shows in-frame clones only, minus some. The repertoire holds approximately 170,000 clones, around 8% seen once, with about 0.9% in the top ten. This sequence was found in a woman between 40 and 55 years old with type 1 diabetes. The genes are TRBV9 and TRBJ2-5; TRBD1 matches 7 bases. The specimen sequenced was central memory CD4+ T cells from blood. The CDR3 spells CASSEGQQETQYF. CDR3 bases: TGTGCCAGCAGCGAGGGACAGCAAGAGACCCAGTACTTC.